This paragraph covers one TCR beta chain sequence. The sample originates from a study of shared clonotypes between healthy human individuals. Study summary: Three plates were used per donor for CD4 naive, three for CD4 memory, two for CD8 naive and one for CD8 memory.

The table came from immunoSEQ multiplex PCR; TCRdb's copy has only in-frame clones and leaves some out. The data show 1,100,000 or so clones, about 84% seen once. This TCR came from a man aged 18 to 35 in good health. Some clones in this sample may be carry-over from other donors' samples. Sequencing was done on a sample of memory CD4+ T cells from PBMCs. Subset defined: CD45RA-negative fraction.

In nucleotides, the CDR3 is TGCGCCAGCAGCTTTACAGCTATGAACACTGAAGCTTTCTTT. It is translated as CASSFTAMNTEAFF. The chain carries TRBV5-1 and TRBJ1-1; D is unclear. This CDR3 contains 14 residues. Trimming took 2 bases from V and 0 from J, leaving 8 bases between them. Germline CDR1 SGHRS, CDR2 YFSETQ.